This is a list of T cell receptor beta chains from one sample in a study of blood T cell repertoires in COVID-19. TCRdb's copy holds only in-frame clones and misses some; the assay was immunoSEQ multiplex PCR. The table has fewer than 130,000 clones, more than 75% seen once. Sequenced material: peripheral blood. These receptors originate from a woman in her fifties or sixties with acute or convalescent COVID-19. The CDR3 runs from the conserved cysteine through the conserved F or W. A D gene is named only where the DNA matches it firmly. Where a row states a size, it is once, few, many or the class of an expanded clone; other rows omit it.

d_gene,v_gene,abundance,j_gene,CDR3nt,CDR3aa
TRBD1,TRBV9,NA,TRBJ1-4,TGTGCCAGCAGCGGACTAGGGACAGCTAATGAAAAACTGTTTTTT,CASSGLGTANEKLFF
TRBD1,TRBV6-1,once,TRBJ1-2,TGTGCCAGCAGTGGCGCCCCCGGGACAGGGCTCGGCTATGGCTACACCTTC,CASSGAPGTGLGYGYTF
NA,TRBV3-1/TRBV3-2,once,TRBJ1-6,TGTGCCAGCAGCCAAGAGGCAGAAAATTCACCCCTCCACTTT,CASSQEAENSPLHF
NA,TRBV7-2,NA,TRBJ1-5,TGTGCCAGCAGCCCCCCGGCGGGTCGGGCGGTTCAGCCCCAGCATTTT,CASSPPAGRAVQPQHF
NA,TRBV29-1,NA,TRBJ2-7,TGCAGCGTCCAGATGGGGGCAGGATACTACGAGCAGTACTTC,CSVQMGAGYYEQYF
NA,TRBV24-1,NA,TRBJ2-7,TGTGCCACCAGGGCGGACAACTCCTACGAGCAGTACTTC,CATRADNSYEQYF
TRBD1,TRBV18,NA,TRBJ1-5,TGTGCCAGCTCACCTGCCGGACAGGGCGGCAATCAGCCCCAGCATTTT,CASSPAGQGGNQPQHF
NA,TRBV3-1/TRBV3-2,NA,TRBJ1-2,TGTGCCAGCAGCCAGATCGGCAGGGTGGGCTACACCTTC,CASSQIGRVGYTF
NA,TRBV7-9,NA,TRBJ2-3,TGTGCCAGCAGCTTTTCCGGGGATACGCAGTATTTT,CASSFSGDTQYF
NA,TRBV29-1,NA,TRBJ1-5,TGCAGCGCTGGGGGGGATCAGCCCCAGCATTTT,CSAGGDQPQHF
NA,TRBV7-8,NA,TRBJ2-2,TGTGCCAGCAGCATGGGTCGCCCGGGGTTCGGGGAGCTGTTTTTT,CASSMGRPGFGELFF
NA,TRBV18,NA,TRBJ1-3,TGTGCCAGCTCACCAGGGCGAAACACCATATATTTT,CASSPGRNTIYF
NA,TRBV28,once,TRBJ2-6,TGTGCCAGCAGTTTAGGGCAGGGCCTACCTGGGGCCAACGTCCTGACTTTC,CASSLGQGLPGANVLTF
NA,TRBV5-1,NA,TRBJ2-7,TGCGCCAGCAGCTTTCTGACAGATACTGGGGAGCAGTACTTC,CASSFLTDTGEQYF
TRBD2,TRBV5-1,NA,TRBJ2-1,TGCGCCAGCAGCTCAACCGTCGGGTCTAGCGGGCGCAATGAGCAGTTCTTC,CASSSTVGSSGRNEQFF
TRBD1,TRBV18,NA,TRBJ1-5,TGTGCCAGCTCGCAAGGACAGGGGACGGAACAGCCCCAGCATTTT,CASSQGQGTEQPQHF
TRBD1,TRBV14,NA,TRBJ2-7,TGTGCCAGCAGCCAAAGACAGGGGGGCAACTACGAGCAGTACTTC,CASSQRQGGNYEQYF
NA,TRBV3-1/TRBV3-2,once,TRBJ2-4,TGTGCCAGCAGCCAAATGGCAGGGGGGGCCAAAAACATTCAGTACTTC,CASSQMAGGAKNIQYF
NA,TRBV21-1,NA,TRBJ1-6,TGTGCCAGCGACCGGACAGCCCTAAGTCCCTCTAATTCACCCCTCCACTTT,CASDRTALSPSNSPLHF
TRBD2,TRBV29-1,NA,TRBJ2-1,TGCAGCGTTGAAGATGCGGGGACTATCTACAATGAGCAGTTCTTC,CSVEDAGTIYNEQFF
NA,TRBV7-9,NA,TRBJ2-1,TGTGCCAGCAGCTTGCGTTCCAGGGGTACGTTGAATGAGCAGTTCTTC,CASSLRSRGTLNEQFF
NA,TRBV2,NA,TRBJ2-7,TGTGCCAGCAGTGCCGCTAGCGTGTCCTACGAGCAGTACTTC,CASSAASVSYEQYF
NA,TRBV24-1,NA,TRBJ2-7,TGTGCCACCAGTGAGCCAGGGTCCAACGAGCAGTACTTC,CATSEPGSNEQYF
TRBD2,TRBV5-1,NA,TRBJ2-3,TGCGCCAGCAGCCCGGAGCGGGGGAGCACAGATACGCAGTATTTT,CASSPERGSTDTQYF
TRBD1,TRBV2,many,TRBJ1-2,TGTGCCAGCAGCCCCGACAGGGGCTATGGCTACACCTTC,CASSPDRGYGYTF
TRBD1,TRBV29-1,NA,TRBJ2-6,TGCAGCGTTGAATTAACCTTGGGACAGGGTTCATCTGGGGCCAACGTCCTGACTTTC,CSVELTLGQGSSGANVLTF
TRBD1,TRBV5-1,NA,TRBJ1-1,TGCGCCAGCAGCTATGGAGGGGGCGAGGCGAACACTGAAGCTTTCTTT,CASSYGGGEANTEAFF
NA,TRBV5-5,NA,TRBJ1-3,TGTGCCAGCAGCTTGGCAGAGGAAAACACCATATATTTT,CASSLAEENTIYF
TRBD1,TRBV5-1,NA,TRBJ1-6,TGCGCCAGCAGCTCGATGGGACAGGATAATTCACCCCTCCACTTT,CASSSMGQDNSPLHF
TRBD1,TRBV29-1,NA,TRBJ2-7,TGCAGCGTTGAATCTACTAGGACAGGAAGCTCCTACGAGCAGTACTTC,CSVESTRTGSSYEQYF
NA,TRBV18,NA,TRBJ1-1,TGTGCCAGCTCACCTCGGACAGCCCATGAAGCTTTCTTT,CASSPRTAHEAFF
NA,TRBV28,few,TRBJ1-1,TGTGCCAGCAGTCGACTTATGAACACTGAAGCTTTCTTT,CASSRLMNTEAFF
TRBD1,TRBV19,few,TRBJ1-5,TGTGCCAGTAGTACAGGGGGCGTTCAGCCCCAGCATTTT,CASSTGGVQPQHF
TRBD1,TRBV14,few,TRBJ2-7,TGTGCCAGCAGCCTCAGTTTAGGGGGCGCCGGCTACGAGCAGTACTTC,CASSLSLGGAGYEQYF
NA,TRBV20-1,NA,TRBJ2-7,TGCAGTGCTAGCGGGAACGACGAGCAGTACTTC,CSASGNDEQYF
TRBD2,TRBV11-2,NA,TRBJ2-1,TGTGCCAGCAGCACCCCCGGACTAGCGGGATCCAATAGGGATGAGCAGTTCTTC,CASSTPGLAGSNRDEQFF
NA,TRBV19,NA,TRBJ1-2,TGTGCCAGTAGTCCCCGGACATCGGGAGCCCTTTATGGCTACACCTTC,CASSPRTSGALYGYTF
TRBD1,TRBV19,NA,TRBJ1-2,TGTGCCAGTAGTGACCCGGGGACAGGTCGGAGTTACACCTTC,CASSDPGTGRSYTF
TRBD1,TRBV5-1,once,TRBJ2-7,TGCGCCAGCAGCCAGGCGGGACAGGGGGTTTACGAGCAGTACTTC,CASSQAGQGVYEQYF
TRBD1,TRBV2,NA,TRBJ2-2,TGTGCCAGCAGTCTCTTGACAGGGGTGGCCGGGGAGCTGTTTTTT,CASSLLTGVAGELFF
TRBD1,TRBV10-3,NA,TRBJ2-1,TGTGCCACTACGGGACAGGGCGACCATGAGCAGTTCTTC,CATTGQGDHEQFF